This T cell receptor (beta chain) stems from a study of Ad26.COV2.S vaccination and SARS-CoV-2 variants. Study-wide results and caveats: The TCR breadth and depth analyses may have produced an underestimate of total T cell responses. In vaccinated individuals, spike-specific CD8+ and CD4+ T cell responses reportedly displayed substantial breadth.

TCRdb keeps only in-frame clones here, not all; method: immunoSEQ multiplex PCR. The top ten clones hold nearly 1.5% of a sample with roughly 680,000 clones, around 90% of them seen once. On this clone itself: What it recognizes is unknown.

Germline loops: CDR1 MNHEY, CDR2 SMNVEV (reference sequence). Trimming removed 5 bases at V and 0 bases at J, with 8 bases between. The CDR3 is 13 amino acids. Treatment meaning: 15 to 20 received Ad26.COV2.S at low or high dose, single or two shots; several received placebo; per-sample allocation not given. At day 63 after the first vaccine or placebo injection, samples were drawn. The clonotype originates from a person aged 18-60 years who received the Ad26.COV2.S COVID-19 vaccine or a placebo. The V gene is TRBV27, the J gene TRBJ2-7; the D gene is possibly TRBD2 (5 bases). The sample here was peripheral blood, taken in a trial of Ad26.COV2.S vaccine versus placebo. In DNA, the CDR3 is TGTGCCAGCAGTAACGGGAACTCCTACGAGCAGTACTTC. It yields the protein CASSNGNSYEQYF.